Below, 9 T cell receptor beta chains from the same sample are listed, as sequenced in a study of shared clonotypes between healthy human individuals. Assay: immunoSEQ multiplex PCR; the TCRdb copy retains only in-frame clones and omits some. The sample lists approximately 1.5 million clones, under 99% occurring once. The sequenced sample consisted of naive CD4+ T cells sorted from blood. The subset denotes: CD45RA+ positively selected. The receptor set was obtained from a man aged 25 to 45 in good health.

The chain combines TRBV18 with TRBJ2-5, with 8 bases identical to TRBD2. The ends lost 6 bases at V and 2 bases at J; junction bases unmatched: 5. This CDR3 is built from 14 residues. CDR1 is KGHSH, CDR2 LQKENI, per germline. In DNA, the CDR3 is TGTGCCAGCTCCAGCACTAGCGGACAAGAGACCCAGTACTTC. Translating gives CASSSTSGQETQYF.

The gene calls are TRBV18 and TRBJ2-3; D unresolved. The germline V gene encodes CDR1 KGHSH and CDR2 LQKENI. With 5 bases removed from V and 0 bases from J, the gap between germline ends came to 9 bases. This CDR3 has 14 amino acids. CDR3 DNA sequence: TGTGCCAGCTCAACTATTCCTAGCACAGATACGCAGTATTTT. Protein: CASSTIPSTDTQYF. Together with reference TRBV18 and TRBJ2-3, the CDR3 gives the full variable domain: NAGVMQNPRHLVRRRGQEARLRCSPMKGHSHVYWYRQLPEEGLKFMVYLQKENIIDESGMPKERFSAEFPKEGPSILRIQQVVRGDSAAYFCASSTIPSTDTQYFGPGTRLTVL.

The V call is TRBV18, the J call TRBJ2-3; D uncertain. V was clipped by 3 bases and J by 2 bases, with 12 bases between them. Per germline, CDR1 KGHSH and CDR2 LQKENI. This CDR3 region has 15 residues. CDR3 in DNA: TGTGCCAGCTCACCCGAAGTTGGATTCACAGATACGCAGTATTTT. Protein product: CASSPEVGFTDTQYF.

The chain carries TRBV5-6 and TRBJ2-2; perhaps TRBD2 as D (5 bases). Germline loops: CDR1 SGHDT, CDR2 YYEEEE. The CDR3 has 14 amino acids. V shed 6 bases and J shed 0 bases, with 9 bases lying between them. CDR3 amino acids: CASTPGTNTGELFF. CDR3 in DNA: TGTGCCAGCACCCCCGGGACGAACACCGGGGAGCTGTTTTTT.

The chain carries TRBV9 and TRBJ2-3; perhaps TRBD1 as D (6 bases). Deletions cut 4 bases from V and 4 bases from J, with 19 bases between. Germline loops: CDR1 SGDLS, CDR2 YYNGEE. The CDR3 runs to 16 residues. CDR3 region: CASSPRTVSFSDTQYF. DNA for the CDR3: TGTGCCAGCAGCCCTAGGACAGTGTCGTTCTCAGATACGCAGTATTTT. Drawing the rest from reference TRBV9 and TRBJ2-3, the complete variable domain is DSGVTQTPKHLITATGQRVTLRCSPRSGDLSVYWYQQSLDQGLQFLIQYYNGEERAKGNILERFSAQQFPDLHSELNLSSLELGDSALYFCASSPRTVSFSDTQYFGPGTRLTVL.

The V gene is TRBV6-1, the J gene TRBJ1-2; D gene uncertain. Between the trimmed V and J ends, which lost 0 bases and 4 bases, there was a span of 6 bases. The CDR3 contains 13 residues. Looked up from germline, CDR1 is MNHNS and CDR2 is SASEGT. Here the CDR3 DNA reads TGTGCCAGCAGTGAAGCCCAGGTCTATGGCTACACCTTC. Amino acids: CASSEAQVYGYTF.

The V call is TRBV5-4, the J call TRBJ2-1, with D unclear. CDR3 length: 16 amino acids. Germline V gives CDR1 SGHNT, CDR2 YYREEE (reference sequence). Trimming took off 0 bases at V and 6 bases at J, with 16 bases between the two ends. The CDR3 is CASSLAEVGFSNEQFF. The CDR3 DNA reads TGTGCCAGCAGCTTGGCCGAGGTAGGGTTCAGCAATGAGCAGTTCTTC.

The chain carries TRBV4-2 and TRBJ1-3; D is uncertain. The CDR3 loop spans 14 amino acids. Germline V gives CDR1 LGHNA, CDR2 YNFKEQ. With 3 bases removed from V and 6 bases from J, the gap between germline ends came to 12 bases. The CDR3 region has the DNA TGTGCCAGCAGCCATAGAATGTTCGAAAACACCATATATTTT. It translates to CASSHRMFENTIYF.

Turning to this clone: Other DNA sequences in the sample encode the same CDR3. The rearrangement links TRBV5-1 to TRBJ2-5; D uncertain. V was cut by 1 base and J by 2 bases, with 6 bases left in between. CDR1 SGHRS and CDR2 YFSETQ come from the germline V gene. The CDR3 has 13 amino acids. The chain's CDR3 is CASSLIGQETQYF. CDR3 nucleotides: TGCGCCAGCAGCTTGATCGGGCAAGAGACCCAGTACTTC.